These 14 T cell receptor beta chains were sequenced from one sample in a study of neoadjuvant anti-PD-1 for oral cavity cancer. Time point noted: after neoadjuvant nivolumab, at surgical resection. Profiling relied on immunoSEQ multiplex PCR, and the TCRdb table lists in-frame clones only, not all of them. Of some 14,000 clones in the sample, over 55% were seen once. Sequencing used PBMCs, obtained after nivolumab (anti-PD-1) treatment. These receptors came from a person aged 35-79 years with oral cavity squamous cell carcinoma.

CDR3 in amino acids: CASRSGQGDTEAFF. DNA of the CDR3: TGTGCCAGCAGGTCCGGACAGGGCGACACTGAAGCTTTCTTT. The rearrangement links TRBV2 to TRBJ1-1, with TRBD1 identical over 8 bases. The CDR3 is 14 amino acids. From germline, CDR1 is SNHLY and CDR2 FYNNEI. With V trimmed by 6 bases and J by 3 bases, 6 bases remained unmatched. The full variable domain, its missing parts supplied by reference TRBV2 and TRBJ1-1, is EPEVTQTPSHQVTQMGQEVILRCVPISNHLYFYWYRQILGQKVEFLVSFYNNEISEKSEIFDDQFSVERPDGSNFTLKIRSTKLEDSAMYFCASRSGQGDTEAFFGQGTRLTVV.

In its sample, this clone was seen a few times. The chain combines TRBV11-2 with TRBJ1-4; D perhaps matches TRBD1 (5 bases). Germline CDR1 is SGHAT and CDR2 is FQNNGV. The CDR3 has 16 amino acids. V dropped 1 base and J dropped 7 bases, with 16 bases sitting between them. CDR3 DNA: TGTGCCAGCAGCTTAGTTTGGAGTCCGAGGGGTGAAAAACTGTTTTTT. Protein sequence: CASSLVWSPRGEKLFF.

V gene TRBV28 combines with J gene TRBJ2-5, with D perhaps TRBD1 or TRBD2 (5 bases each). This CDR3 is 14 amino acids long. Germline loops: CDR1 MDHEN, CDR2 SYDVKM. V gave up 9 bases and J gave up 3 bases, with 17 bases separating them. CDR3 amino acids: CASGDGARKETQYF. CDR3 DNA: TGTGCCAGTGGGGACGGAGCGCGCAAAGAGACCCAGTACTTC.

This sequence joins TRBV6-6 and TRBJ2-7; TRBD2 matches at 14 bases. The V segment lost 5 bases and the J segment 3 bases; nucleotides outside the gene matches: 3. The CDR3 consists of 15 residues. Looked up from germline, CDR1 is MNHNY and CDR2 is SVGAGI (reference sequence). The CDR3 coding sequence is TGTGCCAGCAGTCACGGGACTAGCGGGAGCTACGAGCAGTACTTC. Translation gives CASSHGTSGSYEQYF.

This clone was observed a handful of times. This sequence joins TRBV5-6 and TRBJ2-1; no clear D. From germline, CDR1 is SGHDT and CDR2 YYEEEE. This CDR3 is 14 amino acids long. Trimming pared 0 bases from V and 3 bases from J, leaving 7 bases between. The CDR3 loop reads CASSLVNSYNEQFF. For the CDR3, the DNA is TGTGCCAGCAGCTTGGTTAACAGCTACAATGAGCAGTTCTTC.

A few counts support this clone. The chain uses TRBV9 and TRBJ2-3; D is unresolved. In germline, CDR1 is SGDLS, CDR2 YYNGEE. CDR3 length: 12 residues. V was cut by 3 bases and J by 2 bases, with 4 bases left in between. CDR3 sequence (DNA): TGTGCCAGCAGCGGAAACACAGATACGCAGTATTTT. This codes for CASSGNTDTQYF.

The gene calls are TRBV19 and TRBJ2-5, with 7 bases identical to TRBD2. Germline lookup yields CDR1 LNHDA and CDR2 SQIVND (reference sequence). The trim removed 4 bases at V and 1 base at J, leaving 0 bases unmatched. The CDR3 is 13 residues long. CDR3 coding DNA: TGTGCCAGTAGTAGCGGGAGCCAAGAGACCCAGTACTTC. Residues: CASSSGSQETQYF.

This sequence joins TRBV11-3 and TRBJ2-1; possibly TRBD1 for D (5 bases). CDR3 length: 15 amino acids. Germline CDR1 reads SGHNT; CDR2 reads YENEEA. Deletions cut 2 bases from V and 1 base from J, with 9 bases between. Here the CDR3 DNA reads TGTGCCAGCAGCTTATCGCCAGGGTCCTACAATGAGCAGTTCTTC. As protein: CASSLSPGSYNEQFF. Together with reference TRBV11-3 and TRBJ2-1, the CDR3 gives the full variable domain: EAGVVQSPRYKIIEKKQPVAFWCNPISGHNTLYWYLQNLGQGPELLIRYENEEAVDDSQLPKDRFSAERLKGVDSTLKIQPAELGDSAVYLCASSLSPGSYNEQFFGPGTRLTVL.

The gene calls are TRBV19 and TRBJ1-5; tentatively, D is TRBD1 (5 bases). Germline CDR1 and CDR2: LNHDA and SQIVND (reference sequence). The V end was cut by 0 bases, the J end by 0 bases, with 6 bases between. The CDR3 is 15 residues long. This CDR3 is CASSIETVSNQPQHF. In DNA, the CDR3 is TGTGCCAGTAGTATAGAGACAGTTAGCAATCAGCCCCAGCATTTT. Variable domain in full (rest from reference TRBV19 and TRBJ1-5): DGGITQSPKYLFRKEGQNVTLSCEQNLNHDAMYWYRQDPGQGLRLIYYSQIVNDFQKGDIAEGYSVSREKKESFPLTVTSAQKNPTAFYLCASSIETVSNQPQHFGDGTRLSIL.

The V call is TRBV5-4, the J call TRBJ2-2; 8 nucleotides line up with TRBD2. Germline V CDR1 and CDR2: SGHNT, YYREEE (reference sequence). The CDR3 sequence is 15 residues long. Trimming took 3 bases from V and 5 from J; bases not matched to a gene: 6. The CDR3 DNA sequence: TGTGCCAGCAGCTATAGCGGGGTTGGGACCGGGGAGCTGTTTTTT. Encoded protein: CASSYSGVGTGELFF. The whole variable domain, remainder taken from reference TRBV5-4 and TRBJ2-2, is ETGVTQSPTHLIKTRGQQVTLRCSSQSGHNTVSWYQQALGQGPQFIFQYYREEENGRGNFPPRFSGLQFPNYSSELNVNALELDDSALYLCASSYSGVGTGELFFGEGSRLTVL.

CDR3 region: CASRGEGLVVSHEQYF. For the CDR3, the DNA is TGTGCCAGCAGGGGGGAAGGACTAGTGGTTTCTCACGAGCAGTACTTC. The chain joins TRBV2 to TRBJ2-7; 7 bases fit TRBD2. The V gene's germline CDR1 is SNHLY and CDR2 FYNNEI. With 6 bases clipped from V and 5 bases from J, the junction kept 16 bases outside the gene matches. This CDR3 contains 16 residues.

This clone was counted between two and nine times. The gene calls are TRBV6-5 and TRBJ1-1; maybe TRBD1 (6 bases). Trimming removed 4 bases at V and 1 base at J, with 10 bases between. The CDR3 sequence is 14 residues long. The germline V gene encodes CDR1 MNHEY and CDR2 SVGAGI. The CDR3 reads CASSWQGRNTEAFF. The CDR3 nucleotides are TGTGCCAGCAGTTGGCAGGGGAGGAACACTGAAGCTTTCTTT.

This clone was recorded a few times. The chain employs TRBV6-4 and TRBJ1-4; no clear D. CDR1 and CDR2 from the germline V gene are MRHNA and SNTAGT. This CDR3 contains 13 residues. Trimming removed 2 bases at V and 7 bases at J, with 8 bases between. The CDR3 here is CASSDRDLEKLFF. The CDR3 DNA follows: TGTGCCAGCAGTGACAGGGATCTTGAAAAACTGTTTTTT.

The chain employs TRBV6-5 and TRBJ1-1, with 7 bases identical to TRBD1. This CDR3 region has 15 residues. V dropped 0 bases and J dropped 7; count of bases not matched to a gene: 8. The germline gives CDR1 MNHEY, CDR2 SVGAGI. Here the CDR3 DNA reads TGTGCCAGCAGTTACTCGAATGACAGGGATCGTGAAGCTTTCTTT. Protein product: CASSYSNDRDREAFF.